The clone carrying this TCR beta chain came up many times. The antigen remains undetermined. The CDR3 is made up of 14 amino acids. V shed 4 bases and J 4 bases; nucleotides not matched to a gene: 6. The V gene's germline CDR1 is SGHRS and CDR2 YFSETQ. Synthesis of TCR cDNA relied on 5'RACE template switching, which attached a universal primer site and UMIs. TCRdb re-analysed the 5' RACE reads in MiXCR, keeping a single row per CDR3 protein. Of 200,000 to 250,000 distinct CDR3 sequences listed, about 3% are singletons. The record originates from a study of T cells after yellow fever vaccination. In the study overall: Preparation of fractions with low cell numbers was performed using SMART-Seq v4 Ultra Low Input. General study findings and limits: Repertoires obtained by FACS sorting could include abundant clonotypes that entered as contaminants from the bulk population.

The material was CD4+ T cells sorted from PBMCs, obtained 10 days after the yellow fever booster vaccination. The rearrangement uses TRBV5-1 and TRBJ1-1, with 8 bases lining up with TRBD1. The TCR sequence derives from a man aged 18 to 29 who received the YFV17D yellow fever vaccine. The CDR3 nucleotides read TGCGCCAGCAGCCAGGGGGCGCAAGGCACTGAAGCTTTCTTT. Amino acid sequence: CASSQGAQGTEAFF. Full variable domain (outside the CDR3, taken from reference TRBV5-1 and TRBJ1-1): KAGVTQTPRYLIKTRGQQVTLSCSPISGHRSVSWYQQTPGQGLQFLFEYFSETQRNKGNFPGRFSGRQFSNSRSEMNVSTLELGDSALYLCASSQGAQGTEAFFGQGTRLTVV.